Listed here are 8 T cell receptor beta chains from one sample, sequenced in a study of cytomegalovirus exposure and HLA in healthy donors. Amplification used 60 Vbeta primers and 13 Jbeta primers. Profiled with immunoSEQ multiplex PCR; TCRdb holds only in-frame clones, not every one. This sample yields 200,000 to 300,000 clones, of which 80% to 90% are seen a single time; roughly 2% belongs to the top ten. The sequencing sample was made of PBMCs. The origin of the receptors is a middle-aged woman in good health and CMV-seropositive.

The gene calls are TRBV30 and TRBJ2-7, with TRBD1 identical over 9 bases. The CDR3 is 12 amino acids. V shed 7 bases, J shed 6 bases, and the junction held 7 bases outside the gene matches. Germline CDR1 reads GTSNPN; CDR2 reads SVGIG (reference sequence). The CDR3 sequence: CASGQGLSEQYF. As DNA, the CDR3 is TGTGCCTCGGGACAGGGCCTCTCCGAGCAGTACTTC.

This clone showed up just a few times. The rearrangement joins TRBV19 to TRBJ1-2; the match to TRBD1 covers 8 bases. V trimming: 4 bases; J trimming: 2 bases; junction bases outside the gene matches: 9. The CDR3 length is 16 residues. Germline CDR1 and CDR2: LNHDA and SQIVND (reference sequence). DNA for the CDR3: TGTGCCAGTAGTACGGTAACCGGGACAGGAAACTATGGCTACACCTTC. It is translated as CASSTVTGTGNYGYTF.

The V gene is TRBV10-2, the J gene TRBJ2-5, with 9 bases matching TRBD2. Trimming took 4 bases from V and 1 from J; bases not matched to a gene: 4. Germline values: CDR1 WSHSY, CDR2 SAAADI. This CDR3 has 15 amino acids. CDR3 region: CASSVGSGSQETQYF. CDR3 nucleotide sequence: TGCGCCAGCAGTGTCGGTAGCGGGAGCCAAGAGACCCAGTACTTC.

CDR3 in amino acids: CASSQPAGTNTGELFF. DNA of the CDR3: TGCGCCAGCAGCCAACCAGCGGGAACGAACACCGGGGAGCTGTTTTTT. The V and J genes are TRBV4-1 and TRBJ2-2; TRBD2 agrees at 7 bases. The germline V gene encodes CDR1 MGHRA and CDR2 YSYEKL. The junction had 3 bases not matched to a gene; V was cut back by 2 bases and J by 0 bases. There are 16 residues in the CDR3.

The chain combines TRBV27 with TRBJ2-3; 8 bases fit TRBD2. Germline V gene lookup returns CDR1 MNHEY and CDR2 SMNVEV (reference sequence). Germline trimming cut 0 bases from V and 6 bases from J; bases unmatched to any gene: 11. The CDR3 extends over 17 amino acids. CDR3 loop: CASSLSHSAGVRDTQYF. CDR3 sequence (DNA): TGTGCCAGCAGTTTATCCCATTCAGCGGGAGTTCGGGATACGCAGTATTTT.

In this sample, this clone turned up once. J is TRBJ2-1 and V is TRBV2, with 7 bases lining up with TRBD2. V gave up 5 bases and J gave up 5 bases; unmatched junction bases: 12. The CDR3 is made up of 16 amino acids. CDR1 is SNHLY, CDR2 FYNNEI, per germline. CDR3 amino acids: CASSIGSGIGDNEQFF. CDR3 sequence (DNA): TGTGCCAGCAGTATTGGAAGCGGGATTGGCGACAATGAGCAGTTCTTC.

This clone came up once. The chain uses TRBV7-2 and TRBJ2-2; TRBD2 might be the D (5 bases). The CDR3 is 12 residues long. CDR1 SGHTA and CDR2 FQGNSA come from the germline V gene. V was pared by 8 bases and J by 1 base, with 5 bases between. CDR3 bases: TGTGCCAGCGGGAGGAACACCGGGGAGCTGTTTTTT. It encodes CASGRNTGELFF.

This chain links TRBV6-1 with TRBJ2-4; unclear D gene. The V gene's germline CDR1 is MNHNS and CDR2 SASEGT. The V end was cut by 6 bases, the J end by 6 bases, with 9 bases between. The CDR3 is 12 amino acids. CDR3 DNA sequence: TGTGCCAGCAGGAACACCCCAAACATTCAGTACTTC. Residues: CASRNTPNIQYF.